This TCR beta chain was recorded in a study of blood T cell repertoires in COVID-19. As for the study in general: The origin of the acute and convalescent COVID-19 samples was the United States, Italy and Spain.

Participant age was roughly 18 to 100 years, and participants resided in 25 or so US areas. Cohort assignment relied on participant-reported clinical history. Symptom resolution, clearance, or two negative PCRs marked the recovered donors of Cohort 3. The CDR3 extends over 15 amino acids. Germline values: CDR1 SGHRS, CDR2 YFSETQ. Trimming pared 6 bases from V and 3 bases from J, leaving 15 bases between. Assay used: immunoSEQ multiplex PCR; TCRdb lists only in-frame clones, some missing. Of some 420,000 clones in the sample, around 91% are singletons; the top ten hold 0.9% to 1.2%. Sequenced: PBMCs or T cells enriched from blood (not recorded which). The receptor's source is a man between 25 and 39 years old who had recovered from COVID-19. The chain is built from TRBV5-1 and TRBJ1-4; possible D gene TRBD1, 5 bases. The CDR3 DNA reads TGCGCCAGCACCTTCGGGGGGATCGCTAATGAAAAACTGTTTTTT. Protein product: CASTFGGIANEKLFF.